This T cell receptor beta chain comes out of a study of T-cell reconstitution after alpha-beta-depleted transplantation in children. The V and J ends lost 3 bases and 2 bases respectively, with 13 bases between them. This CDR3 comprises 15 residues. Germline CDR1 MNHNS, CDR2 SASEGT. A library of TCRbeta sequences, prepared with unique molecular identifiers, was generated. TCRdb itself ran the PCR reads through MiXCR, one entry per CDR3 protein. This table has 400,000 to 500,000 distinct CDR3 sequences, around 9.9% appearing once. The sample in question was PBMCs from the stem cell graft donor, obtained from the stem cell graft. The V and J genes are TRBV6-1 and TRBJ2-5, with a possible D match to TRBD2 (5 bases). The sequence derives from a human donor who donated a stem cell graft to a child with acute myeloid leukemia. The DNA for the CDR3 is TGTGCCAGCAGTGACCTGTGGCGGGCTCAAGAGACCCAGTACTTC. Its translation is CASSDLWRAQETQYF.